This T cell receptor (beta chain) is drawn from a study of identical twins. MiXCR was run by TCRdb on the 5' RACE reads, yielding one entry per CDR3 protein. The table shows around 530,000 distinct CDR3 sequences, with nearly 15% occurring only once. Germline V gene data show CDR1 as LNHDA and CDR2 as SQIVND (reference sequence). The V end was cut by 4 bases, the J end by 4 bases, with 14 bases between. The CDR3 sequence is 15 residues long. Healthy Caucasian donors formed the entire cohort. The same specimen was also included in a second study, on yellow fever vaccine responses in identical twins.

Sequenced sample: CD4+ T cells sorted from blood. The origin of this receptor is a woman between 18 and 29 years old in good health. The genes are TRBV19 and TRBJ2-1; D not certain. The CDR3 nucleotides read TGTGCCAGTAGTAGGCTGGCTATGGAGTACAATGAGCAGTTCTTC. This gives the protein CASSRLAMEYNEQFF. Full variable domain (missing parts from reference TRBV19 and TRBJ2-1): DGGITQSPKYLFRKEGQNVTLSCEQNLNHDAMYWYRQDPGQGLRLIYYSQIVNDFQKGDIAEGYSVSREKKESFPLTVTSAQKNPTAFYLCASSRLAMEYNEQFFGPGTRLTVL.